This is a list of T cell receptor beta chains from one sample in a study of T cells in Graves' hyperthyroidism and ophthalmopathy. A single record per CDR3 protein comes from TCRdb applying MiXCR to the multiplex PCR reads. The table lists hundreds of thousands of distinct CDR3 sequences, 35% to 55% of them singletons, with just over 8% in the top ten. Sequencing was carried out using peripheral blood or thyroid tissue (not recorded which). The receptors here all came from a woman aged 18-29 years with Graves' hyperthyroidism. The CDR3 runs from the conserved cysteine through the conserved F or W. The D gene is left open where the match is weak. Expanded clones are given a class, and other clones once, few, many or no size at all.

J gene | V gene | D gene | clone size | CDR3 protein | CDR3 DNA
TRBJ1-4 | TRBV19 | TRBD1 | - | CASSEGDRWNEKLFF | TGTGCCAGTAGTGAAGGGGACAGGTGGAATGAAAAACTGTTTTTT
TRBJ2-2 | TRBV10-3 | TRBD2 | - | CATQTSGRAGTGELFF | TGTGCCACCCAGACTAGCGGGAGGGCAGGCACCGGGGAGCTGTTTTTT
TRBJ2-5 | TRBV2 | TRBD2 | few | CASSSTGTSAETQYF | TGTGCCAGCAGTTCCACCGGGACTAGCGCGGAGACCCAGTACTTC
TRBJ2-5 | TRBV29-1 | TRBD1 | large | CSILTGDGETQYF | TGCAGCATCCTGACAGGGGATGGGGAGACCCAGTACTTC
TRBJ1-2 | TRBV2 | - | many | CASSDPDPWAYGYTF | TGTGCCAGCAGTGACCCAGACCCCTGGGCCTATGGCTACACCTTC
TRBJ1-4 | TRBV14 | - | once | CASSQEGLTNEKLFF | TGTGCCAGCAGCCAAGAGGGACTGACTAATGAAAAACTGTTTTTT
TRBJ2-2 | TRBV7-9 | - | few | CASSQFSNTGELFF | TGTGCCAGCAGCCAGTTCTCTAACACCGGGGAGCTGTTTTTT
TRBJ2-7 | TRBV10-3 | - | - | CAIGGQADYEQYF | TGTGCCATCGGTGGGCAGGCCGACTACGAGCAGTACTTC
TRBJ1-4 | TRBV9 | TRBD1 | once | CASSVGTGEDEKLFF | TGTGCCAGCAGCGTAGGGACAGGGGAGGATGAAAAACTGTTTTTT
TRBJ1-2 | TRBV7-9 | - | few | CASSLLTARYGYTF | TGTGCCAGCAGCTTACTGACAGCCCGCTATGGCTACACCTTC
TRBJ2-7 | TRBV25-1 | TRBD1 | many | CASSEYFGQGQQYF | TGTGCCAGCAGTGAATATTTCGGACAGGGCCAGCAGTACTTC
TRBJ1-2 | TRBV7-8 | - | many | CASSTRTVTNYGYTF | TGTGCCAGCAGCACGAGGACAGTGACTAACTATGGCTACACCTTC
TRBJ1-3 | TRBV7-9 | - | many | CASSLAPSSGNTIYF | TGTGCCAGCAGCTTAGCCCCCTCCTCTGGAAACACCATATATTTT
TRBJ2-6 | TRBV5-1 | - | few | CASRLVPGGANVLTF | TGCGCCAGCAGGTTGGTACCTGGAGGGGCCAACGTCCTGACTTTC
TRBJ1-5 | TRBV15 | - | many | CATKRKSGTQPQHF | TGTGCCACTAAGAGGAAGTCGGGTACTCAGCCCCAGCATTTT
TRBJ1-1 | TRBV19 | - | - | CASSARPMNTEAFF | TGTGCCAGTAGTGCTCGCCCTATGAACACTGAAGCTTTCTTT
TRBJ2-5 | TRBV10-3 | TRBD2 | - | CAISVKLAGEETQYF | TGTGCCATCAGTGTGAAACTAGCGGGAGAAGAGACCCAGTACTTC
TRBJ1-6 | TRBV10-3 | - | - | CASILMGVMGSPLHF | TGTGCCAGCATCTTGATGGGGGTTATGGGTTCACCCCTCCACTTT
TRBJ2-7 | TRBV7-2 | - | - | CASNPDRSSYEQYF | TGTGCCAGCAACCCTGACAGGAGCTCCTACGAGCAGTACTTC
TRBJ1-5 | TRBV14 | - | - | CASSQDMDPNQPQHF | TGTGCCAGCAGCCAAGATATGGACCCCAATCAGCCCCAGCATTTT
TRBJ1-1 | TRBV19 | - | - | CASYGQLIGTEAFF | TGTGCCAGCTACGGACAGCTTATTGGCACTGAAGCTTTCTTT
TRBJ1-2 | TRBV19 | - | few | CASSMTGLRGYTF | TGTGCCAGTAGTATGACAGGTCTCCGTGGCTACACCTTC
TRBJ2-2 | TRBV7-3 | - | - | CASSSDSPTGELFF | TGTGCCAGCAGCTCGGACAGCCCCACCGGGGAGCTGTTTTTT
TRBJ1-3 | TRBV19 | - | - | CASSIWGFSGNTIYF | TGTGCCAGTAGTATTTGGGGCTTCTCTGGAAACACCATATATTTT
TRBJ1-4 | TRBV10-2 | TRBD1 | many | CASSDGDRGVNEKLFF | TGCGCCAGCAGTGATGGGGACAGGGGAGTGAATGAAAAACTGTTTTTT
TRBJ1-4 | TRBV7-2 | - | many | CASSLNWREKLFF | TGTGCCAGCAGCTTAAACTGGCGTGAAAAACTGTTTTTT
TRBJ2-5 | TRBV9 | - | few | CASSVGSGGAGETQYF | TGTGCCAGCAGCGTAGGTTCTGGAGGGGCGGGTGAGACCCAGTACTTC
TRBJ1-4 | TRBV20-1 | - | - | CSASPGGDEKLFF | TGCAGTGCTAGCCCTGGGGGGGATGAAAAACTGTTTTTT
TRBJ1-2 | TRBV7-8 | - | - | CASSFMGGMDGYTF | TGTGCCAGCAGCTTTATGGGGGGCATGGATGGCTACACCTTC
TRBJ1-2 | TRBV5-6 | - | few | CASSLGRPNGYTF | TGTGCCAGCAGCTTAGGACGACCAAATGGCTACACCTTC
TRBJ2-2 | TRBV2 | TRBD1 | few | CASSEGTGYTGELFF | TGTGCCAGCAGTGAGGGGACAGGGTATACCGGGGAGCTGTTTTTT
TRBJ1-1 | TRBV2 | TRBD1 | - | CASTSGQITEAFF | TGTGCCAGCACCTCGGGACAGATCACTGAAGCTTTCTTT
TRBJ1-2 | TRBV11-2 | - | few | CASRYRENYGYTF | TGTGCCAGCAGATACAGGGAGAACTATGGCTACACCTTC
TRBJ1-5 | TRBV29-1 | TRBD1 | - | CSANQGDGQPQHF | TGCAGCGCCAACCAGGGGGACGGTCAGCCCCAGCATTTT
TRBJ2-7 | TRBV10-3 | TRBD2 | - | CAPAPSGTRYEQYF | TGTGCCCCGGCCCCTAGCGGGACCCGGTACGAGCAGTACTTC
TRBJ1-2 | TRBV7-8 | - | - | CASSPRTRANGYTF | TGTGCCAGCAGCCCCAGGACAAGAGCGAATGGCTACACCTTC
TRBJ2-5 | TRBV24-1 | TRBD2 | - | CATTSGSEETQYF | TGTGCCACCACTAGCGGGAGTGAGGAGACCCAGTACTTC
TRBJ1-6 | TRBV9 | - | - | CAGSDRPYNSPLHF | TGTGCCGGCAGCGACAGGCCCTATAATTCACCCCTCCACTTT
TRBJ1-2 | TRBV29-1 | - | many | CSVTRGDSGYTF | TGCAGCGTTACCAGAGGTGACTCGGGCTACACCTTC
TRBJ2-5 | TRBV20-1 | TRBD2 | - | CSPHGGSRGETQYF | TGCAGTCCCCACGGGGGGTCGCGGGGGGAGACCCAGTACTTC
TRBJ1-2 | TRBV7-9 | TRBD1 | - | CASSSRTGYTYGYTF | TGTGCCAGCAGCTCCAGGACAGGGTATACCTATGGCTACACCTTC
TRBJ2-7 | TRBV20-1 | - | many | CSAGRSLGYEQYF | TGCAGTGCTGGGCGGAGCTTAGGCTACGAGCAGTACTTC
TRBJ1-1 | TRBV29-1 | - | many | CSVDLGNTEAFF | TGCAGCGTTGATTTGGGGAACACTGAAGCTTTCTTT
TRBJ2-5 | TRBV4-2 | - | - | CASSQVTRDETQYF | TGTGCCAGCAGCCAAGTCACCAGGGACGAGACCCAGTACTTC
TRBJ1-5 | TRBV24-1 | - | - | CATSDWTNQPQHF | TGTGCCACCAGTGATTGGACAAATCAGCCCCAGCATTTT
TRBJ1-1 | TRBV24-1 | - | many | CATSDRWGTEAFF | TGTGCCACCAGTGATAGATGGGGAACTGAAGCTTTCTTT
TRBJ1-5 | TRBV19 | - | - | CASSRGDGGGNQPQHF | TGTGCCAGTAGTAGGGGGGATGGAGGGGGCAATCAGCCCCAGCATTTT
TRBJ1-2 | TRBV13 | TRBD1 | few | CASSLRDRAYGYTF | TGTGCCAGCAGCTTAAGGGACAGGGCCTATGGCTACACCTTC
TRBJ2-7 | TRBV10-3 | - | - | CAISEQGTTGFYEQYF | TGTGCCATCAGTGAGCAGGGGACCACGGGGTTCTACGAGCAGTACTTC
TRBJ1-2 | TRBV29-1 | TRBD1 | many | CSVGTSSGGVFGYTF | TGCAGCGTTGGAACGTCGTCAGGGGGCGTTTTTGGCTACACCTTC
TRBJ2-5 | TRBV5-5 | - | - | CASSHGYF | TGTGCCAGCAGCCACGGGTACTTC